The next 20 T cell receptor beta chains were all read from a single sample in a study of cytomegalovirus exposure and HLA in healthy donors. Use of 60 Vbeta and 13 Jbeta primers characterized the PCR. The assay was immunoSEQ multiplex PCR, and TCRdb's table has in-frame clones only and misses some. This table has around 100,000 clones, approximately 80% appearing once. Specimen: PBMCs. The origin of the receptors is a woman under 30 in good health and CMV-seronegative.

V gene TRBV9 combines with J gene TRBJ2-7, with TRBD2 identical over 7 bases. The germline V gene encodes CDR1 SGDLS and CDR2 YYNGEE. After removal of 1 base from V and 3 bases from J, the junction contained 34 bases not matched to a gene. CDR3 length: 24 amino acids. CDR3 nucleotides: TGTGCCAGCAGCGTACCTCGCGACGGAACCCCCTTAGCGGGTCGACTCCCCCCAAACTACGAGCAGTACTTC. Encoded protein: CASSVPRDGTPLAGRLPPNYEQYF.

This chain joins TRBV7-9 and TRBJ2-5; D is perhaps TRBD2 (5 bases). The CDR3 extends over 15 amino acids. Germline V lookup: CDR1 SEHNR, CDR2 FQNEAQ (reference sequence). The germline V and J ends were trimmed by 5 bases and 7 bases, with 20 bases remaining between them. This chain's CDR3 is CASSPRVGWTGTQYF. CDR3 nucleotide sequence: TGTGCCAGCAGCCCGAGGGTAGGGTGGACGGGGACCCAGTACTTC.

This chain connects TRBV4-3 to TRBJ2-4; 10 bases fit TRBD2. Germline V gene sequence: CDR1 LGHNA, CDR2 YSLEER. The V gene end was trimmed by 5 bases and the J gene end by 7 bases; junction bases not matched to a gene: 8. The CDR3 runs 15 residues. In nucleotides, the CDR3 is TGCGCCAGCAGCTATCAAGCGGGGGGGCCTAACATTCAGTACTTC. It encodes CASSYQAGGPNIQYF.

This CDR3 is CASSFSRGYEQYF. In DNA form, the CDR3 reads TGTGCCAGCAGCTTCTCGCGGGGATACGAGCAGTACTTC. The chain has TRBV7-2 and TRBJ2-7, with D possibly matching TRBD2 (6 bases). The CDR3 is made up of 13 amino acids. Germline loops: CDR1 SGHTA, CDR2 FQGNSA. Between the trimmed V and J ends, which lost 3 bases and 4 bases, there was a span of 10 bases. The full variable domain, in which reference TRBV7-2 and TRBJ2-7 provide the parts outside the CDR3, is GAGVSQSPSNKVTEKGKDVELRCDPISGHTALYWYRQSLGQGLEFLIYFQGNSAPDKSGLPSDRFSAERTGGSVSTLTIQRTQQEDSAVYLCASSFSRGYEQYFGPGTRLTVT.

The genes are TRBV9 and TRBJ2-7, with 7 bases identical to TRBD2. Germline values: CDR1 SGDLS, CDR2 YYNGEE. After removal of 3 bases from V and 6 bases from J, the junction contained 9 bases not matched to a gene. CDR3 length equals 14 residues. The CDR3 DNA reads as TGTGCCAGCAGCGAAGGGAGGGGAGGTGGCGAGCAGTACTTC. Protein: CASSEGRGGGEQYF.

This chain joins TRBV11-2 and TRBJ2-1, with 11 bases aligning to TRBD2. J was trimmed by 7 bases and V by 5 bases; bases with no gene match: 10. This CDR3 is 16 amino acids long. Germline CDR1 SGHAT, CDR2 FQNNGV. The CDR3 region is CASSPSRTSGLNEQFF. The DNA for the CDR3 is TGTGCCAGCAGCCCCTCGCGGACTAGCGGGCTGAATGAGCAGTTCTTC.

The chain is built from TRBV5-1 and TRBJ2-7; 10 nucleotides agree with TRBD1. CDR1 and CDR2 from the germline V gene are SGHRS and YFSETQ. The ends lost 3 bases at V and 5 bases at J; junction bases unmatched: 11. The CDR3 length is 16 residues. The CDR3 coding sequence is TGCGCCAGCAGCTGGTGGGGGGGGGACAGGGGCGACGAGCAGTACTTC. It is translated as CASSWWGGDRGDEQYF. The full variable domain, rest sourced from reference TRBV5-1 and TRBJ2-7, is KAGVTQTPRYLIKTRGQQVTLSCSPISGHRSVSWYQQTPGQGLQFLFEYFSETQRNKGNFPGRFSGRQFSNSRSEMNVSTLELGDSALYLCASSWWGGDRGDEQYFGPGTRLTVT.

The chain links TRBV7-8 to TRBJ2-5; D gene uncertain. CDR3 length equals 14 residues. Germline CDR1 SGHVS, CDR2 FQNEAQ. The ends were cut back, 1 base at V and 6 bases at J, with 12 bases in the middle. For the CDR3, the DNA is TGTGCCAGCAGCTTAGTCGGAGATGGAAAGACCCAGTACTTC. Translation: CASSLVGDGKTQYF.

The V and J genes are TRBV7-9 and TRBJ1-5, with 10 positions matching TRBD1. Trimming at V came to 4 bases and at J to 5 bases, leaving 17 bases not matched to a gene. The CDR3 spans 19 residues. The germline CDR1 and CDR2 sequences are SEHNR and FQNEAQ (reference sequence). CDR3 protein: CASSSVGTGEWSQYQPQHF. The CDR3 DNA follows: TGTGCCAGCAGCTCGGTCGGGACAGGGGAGTGGTCCCAATATCAGCCCCAGCATTTT.

Note on this clone: A junction end diverges from the germline sequence, so it may reflect a read error. The chain has TRBV19 and TRBJ2-7; tentative D call: TRBD1 (5 bases). Germline-derived CDR1 and CDR2 are LNHDA and SQIVND (reference sequence). The CDR3 contains 13 residues. CDR3 sequence reads: CAARQGGSYEQYF. The DNA of the CDR3 is TGCGCAGCACGGCAGGGCGGCTCCTACGAGCAGTACTTC.

J is TRBJ1-2 and V is TRBV28, with D perhaps matching TRBD1 (5 bases). Germline-derived CDR1 and CDR2 are MDHEN and SYDVKM. This CDR3 has 13 residues. V lost 6 bases and J 5 bases, leaving 13 bases between the germline ends. Written as DNA, the CDR3 is TGTGCCAGCAGAGAGGCAGGGATATATGGCTACACCTTC. It codes for CASREAGIYGYTF.

The gene calls are TRBV5-8 and TRBJ2-2; 7 bases agree with TRBD1. The CDR3 is 15 residues long. Germline V lookup: CDR1 SGHTS, CDR2 YDEGEE. The V segment lost 4 bases and the J segment 3 bases; nucleotides outside the gene matches: 6. CDR3 sequence reads: CASSNGQVYTGELFF. The CDR3 nucleotides are TGTGCCAGCAGCAATGGACAGGTCTACACCGGGGAGCTGTTTTTT.

The chain carries TRBV7-8 and TRBJ2-7; TRBD1 matches at 7 bases. Trimming removed 2 bases from V and 2 bases from J; junction bases left unmatched: 9. The CDR3 covers 16 residues. Germline loops: CDR1 SGHVS, CDR2 FQNEAQ. The CDR3 bases are TGTGCCAGCAGCTTATCGACGACGGACAGGACCTACGAGCAGTACTTC. Its translation: CASSLSTTDRTYEQYF.

The rearrangement links TRBV2 to TRBJ2-7; D gene unclear. V dropped 5 bases and J dropped 3 bases, with 5 bases sitting between them. Germline values: CDR1 SNHLY, CDR2 FYNNEI. The CDR3 consists of 11 residues. In DNA form, the CDR3 reads TGTGCCAGCAGTCCCTTCTACGAGCAGTACTTC. The encoded protein is CASSPFYEQYF.

The chain uses TRBV7-2 and TRBJ2-3, with TRBD2 identical over 7 bases. Germline-derived CDR1 and CDR2 are SGHTA and FQGNSA. The V gene end was trimmed by 3 bases and the J gene end by 2 bases; junction bases not matched to a gene: 8. The CDR3 consists of 16 residues. The CDR3 bases are TGTGCCAGCAGCTTCGCCGGGACTACCCTCACAGATACGCAGTATTTT. It yields the protein CASSFAGTTLTDTQYF.

The V call is TRBV6-6, the J call TRBJ2-5; 9 bases match TRBD2. The assigned J gene may be wrong: the sequence end matches TRBJ2-7 better. This CDR3 contains 16 residues. Germline-derived CDR1 and CDR2 are MNHNY and SVGAGI (reference sequence). As DNA, the CDR3 is TGTGCCAGCAGTAAGGGAGGGGCGGGAGGGCCGGTCGAGCAGTACTTC. Its protein product is CASSKGGAGGPVEQYF.

The chain links TRBV6-4 to TRBJ1-2; 10 bases are shared with TRBD1. This CDR3 spans 14 amino acids. Unmatched junction bases numbered 4, after V lost 5 bases and J lost 4 bases. Looked up from germline, CDR1 is MRHNA and CDR2 is SNTAGT. CDR3 region: CASSSRDRGYGYTF. DNA of the CDR3: TGTGCCAGCAGTAGCCGGGACAGGGGCTATGGCTACACCTTC.

The chain has TRBV7-9 and TRBJ1-1; 10 nucleotides agree with TRBD1. This CDR3 has 13 amino acids. Unmatched junction bases numbered 6, after V lost 6 bases and J lost 8 bases. Germline assignment: CDR1 SEHNR and CDR2 FQNEAQ (reference sequence). The CDR3 protein is CASRSPGQGEAFF. As DNA, the CDR3 is TGTGCCAGCAGGTCTCCGGGACAGGGGGAAGCTTTCTTT. Full variable domain (rest looked up from reference TRBV7-9 and TRBJ1-1): DTGVSQNPRHKITKRGQNVTFRCDPISEHNRLYWYRQTLGQGPEFLTYFQNEAQLEKSRLLSDRFSAERPKGSFSTLEIQRTEQGDSAMYLCASRSPGQGEAFFGQGTRLTVV.

The DNA for the CDR3 is TGCGCCAGCAGTGACAGACTAGCGGGTTTAACCTCCTACGAGCAGTACTTC. The encoded protein is CASSDRLAGLTSYEQYF. This chain joins TRBV10-1 and TRBJ2-7, with 10 bases fitting TRBD2. The CDR3 has 17 residues. Germline CDR1 is WNHNN and CDR2 is SYGVQD (reference sequence). V was clipped by 3 bases and J by 0 bases; unmatched bases: 8.

The chain joins TRBV7-8 to TRBJ1-4; TRBD1 aligns across 12 bases. The CDR3 sequence is 18 residues long. V lost 5 bases, J lost 8 bases, and 15 bases stayed unmatched. Per germline, CDR1 SGHVS and CDR2 FQNEAQ. The CDR3 DNA is TGTGCCAGCAGCCACTTGAAAACTCGGGACAGGGGGCGGGAAAAACTGTTTTTT. Translation gives CASSHLKTRDRGREKLFF.